This record looks at one TCR beta chain sequence and its context. Its antigen remains unknown. Using immunoSEQ multiplex PCR, the repertoire was profiled, and TCRdb retains in-frame clones only, with some absent. The profile shows tens of thousands of clones, around 91% of them singletons. The sample comes from a study of identifying expanded T cells in peripheral blood. Study findings and constraints: Technical replicates showed about 1.2 changed clones; roughly two weeks 15 to 20; four weeks 19. Clone count variance between roughly 2-week samples rose with total template count.

Collection occurred without any documented infections or immune events in donors. In germline, CDR1 is LGHNA, CDR2 YSLEER. This CDR3 is 15 amino acids long. Trimming at V came to 0 bases and at J to 2 bases, leaving 4 bases not matched to a gene. Sequencing was performed on blood. The chain links TRBV4-3 to TRBJ2-7; TRBD1 agrees at 7 bases. This receptor was taken from a person aged 18 to 75 in good health. For the CDR3, the DNA is TGCGCCAGCAGCCAAGATAGACAGGGAACCTACGAGCAGTACTTC. Translating gives CASSQDRQGTYEQYF.